The 9 T cell receptor beta chains listed next were all sequenced from one sample in a study of graft-versus-host responses after intestinal transplantation. The protocol was immunoSEQ multiplex PCR, while the TCRdb copy is restricted to in-frame clones and leaves out a portion. The sample has roughly 110,000 clones, 87% seen once. Their specific antigens are unknown. This sample comprised unstimulated CD4+ T cells sorted from spleen or lymph node cells, obtained before transplant. The receptors were gathered from a human donor who was the organ donor for an intestinal transplant.

The V call is TRBV11-2, the J call TRBJ2-7, with 14 bases identical to TRBD2. Germline values: CDR1 SGHAT, CDR2 FQNNGV. Trimming at V came to 8 bases and at J to 2 bases, leaving 8 bases not matched to a gene. This CDR3 is built from 16 residues. The CDR3 nucleotides are TGTGCCAGCGGGCATGGGGGACTAGCGGGAGCCTACGAGCAGTACTTC. Encoded protein: CASGHGGLAGAYEQYF. The full variable domain, with the rest looked up from reference TRBV11-2 and TRBJ2-7, is EAGVAQSPRYKIIEKRQSVAFWCNPISGHATLYWYQQILGQGPKLLIQFQNNGVVDDSQLPKDRFSAERLKGVDSTLKIQPAKLEDSAVYLCASGHGGLAGAYEQYFGPGTRLTVT.

Of note for this clone: Its ends do not fully match the called genes, so a read error is possible. This rearrangement joins TRBV7-7 to TRBJ2-2, with 8 bases fitting TRBD1. The germline V gene has CDR1 SSHAT and CDR2 FNYEAQ (reference sequence). This CDR3 has 15 amino acids. The CDR3 is CASSLGTGNTGELFF. Written as DNA, the CDR3 is TGTGCTAGCAGCTTAGGGACAGGGAACACCGGGGAGCTGTTTTTT.

This chain uses TRBV21-1 with TRBJ1-1. TRBV21-1 is described as a pseudogene. This CDR3 contains 14 residues. The CDR3 loop reads CASSLRGPNTEAFF. The CDR3 DNA sequence: TGTGCCAGCAGCCTCCGCGGGCCGAACACTGAAGCTTTCTTT.

The V and J genes are TRBV19 and TRBJ1-5; unclear D gene. CDR3 size: 15 residues. Per germline, CDR1 LNHDA and CDR2 SQIVND (reference sequence). Trimming stripped 5 bases from V and 0 bases from J, with 11 bases between. The CDR3 DNA follows: TGTGCCAGTAGTGCCCTCGGGAGTAGCAATCAGCCCCAGCATTTT. Translated: CASSALGSSNQPQHF.

For the CDR3, the DNA is TGTGCCAGCAGCCCGGGACAGGGCGGGGAGCTGTTTTTT. The encoded protein is CASSPGQGGELFF. The V call is TRBV11-2, the J call TRBJ2-2, with 9 bases that match TRBD1. The V gene end was trimmed by 5 bases and the J gene end by 7 bases; junction bases not matched to a gene: 2. The CDR3 sequence is 13 residues long. Germline V gene lookup returns CDR1 SGHAT and CDR2 FQNNGV. Filled out from reference TRBV11-2 and TRBJ2-2, the complete variable domain reads EAGVAQSPRYKIIEKRQSVAFWCNPISGHATLYWYQQILGQGPKLLIQFQNNGVVDDSQLPKDRFSAERLKGVDSTLKIQPAKLEDSAVYLCASSPGQGGELFFGEGSRLTVL.

The V and J genes are TRBV6-5 and TRBJ1-5; TRBD1 agrees at 8 bases. Germline CDR1 reads MNHEY; CDR2 reads SVGAGI. The CDR3 has 14 amino acids. V lost 5 bases to trimming and J lost 3 bases; unmatched junction nucleotides: 3. CDR3 bases: TGTGCCAGCAGTCGACAGGGGCCCAATCAGCCCCAGCATTTT. Protein: CASSRQGPNQPQHF.

This rearrangement joins TRBV6-5 to TRBJ2-7, with 11 bases matching TRBD2. V lost 6 bases and J lost 7; bases outside the gene matches: 8. Germline CDR1 is MNHEY and CDR2 is SVGAGI. The CDR3 covers 14 residues. CDR3 nucleotides: TGTGCCAGCAGATACGACCGACTAGCGGGAGAGCAGTACTTC. This translates into CASRYDRLAGEQYF.

This chain connects TRBV6-1 to TRBJ1-5, with unresolved D. Trimming removed 0 bases from V and 0 bases from J, with 9 bases in between. This CDR3 has 16 residues. The germline gives CDR1 MNHNS, CDR2 SASEGT. CDR3 region: CASSEAGVFSNQPQHF. DNA for the CDR3: TGTGCCAGCAGTGAAGCTGGGGTTTTTAGCAATCAGCCCCAGCATTTT.

The chain links TRBV6-1 to TRBJ1-1; 9 positions agree with TRBD1. With V trimmed by 2 bases and J by 3 bases, 16 bases remained unmatched. This CDR3 comprises 19 residues. Germline CDR1 reads MNHNS; CDR2 reads SASEGT. CDR3 loop: CASSERRTGVPRRYTEAFF. The CDR3 nucleotides read TGTGCCAGCAGTGAACGACGGACAGGGGTTCCTCGTCGGTACACTGAAGCTTTCTTT.